One and the same sample provided the 17 T cell receptor beta chains below, sequenced in a study of response to subunit inactivated influenza vaccine. TCRdb reanalysed the RT-PCR reads using MiXCR and keeps one entry per CDR3 protein. The profile covers roughly 760,000 distinct CDR3 sequences, with about 20% appearing a single time and about 10% taken by the ten largest. The sample was PBMCs from blood, taken around 5 days after vaccination. The source of these receptors is a man between 50 and 59 years old who received an inactivated influenza vaccine.

This clonotype was seen only a few times. The chain is built from TRBV29-1 and TRBJ2-7; 13 bases map to TRBD2. J lost 4 bases, V lost 4 bases, and 13 bases had no gene match. CDR1 is SQVTM and CDR2 is ANQGSEA in the germline V gene. There are 17 residues in the CDR3. CDR3 loop: CSVGVQGRTSGGYEQYF. CDR3 sequence (DNA): TGCAGCGTTGGGGTCCAGGGTAGGACTAGCGGGGGTTACGAGCAGTACTTC.

This clonotype has more than one count but fewer than ten. This rearrangement joins TRBV14 to TRBJ1-1; maybe TRBD1 (6 bases). The germline V gene has CDR1 SGHDN and CDR2 FVKESK. Between the trimmed V and J ends, which lost 0 bases and 6 bases, there was a span of 14 bases. The CDR3 is made up of 15 amino acids. CDR3 sequence: CASSQDTGRSSEAFF. CDR3 DNA: TGTGCCAGCAGCCAAGATACAGGGCGCTCTTCTGAAGCTTTCTTT.

V and J are TRBV4-3 and TRBJ2-2, with 9 positions matching TRBD2. The CDR3 is 16 amino acids. Per germline, CDR1 LGHNA and CDR2 YSLEER. The V segment lost 0 bases and the J segment 5 bases; nucleotides outside the gene matches: 4. For the CDR3, the DNA is TGCGCCAGCAGCCAAGATAGCGGGAGAACTACCGGGGAGCTGTTTTTT. Residues: CASSQDSGRTTGELFF.

The chain combines TRBV11-2 with TRBJ2-3, with TRBD1 matching over 7 bases. The CDR3 is 18 residues long. J gave up 2 bases and V 1 base, and 12 bases lay outside the gene matches. Germline loops: CDR1 SGHAT, CDR2 FQNNGV. The CDR3 coding sequence is TGTGCCAGCAGCTTAGTCGTCCAGACAGGGACCAACACAGATACGCAGTATTTT. Protein product: CASSLVVQTGTNTDTQYF.

This clonotype was observed a few times. V and J are TRBV20-1 and TRBJ2-7, with D uncertain. V lost 4 bases to trimming and J lost 2 bases, with 6 bases between them. The CDR3 has 11 amino acids. Germline CDR1 reads DFQATT; CDR2 reads SNEGSKA (reference sequence). CDR3 sequence (DNA): TGCAGTGCTACTTGGCCCTACGAGCAGTACTTC. Protein sequence: CSATWPYEQYF.

J is TRBJ1-4 and V is TRBV7-2; D remains ambiguous. This CDR3 is built from 13 residues. Germline V gives CDR1 SGHTA, CDR2 FQGNSA. The V end was cut by 0 bases, the J end by 8 bases, with 7 bases between. CDR3 sequence: CASSLASTEKLFF. CDR3 bases: TGTGCCAGCAGCTTAGCAAGCACAGAAAAACTGTTTTTT.

The genes are TRBV6-5 and TRBJ2-1; TRBD1 aligns across 8 bases. CDR3 size: 16 residues. Germline-derived CDR1 and CDR2 are MNHEY and SVGAGI. Losses at the gene ends were 0 bases for V and 6 bases for J; bases not matched to a gene: 7. CDR3 sequence reads: CASSYSWTGMSNEQFF. CDR3 sequence (DNA): TGTGCCAGCAGTTACTCCTGGACAGGGATGAGCAATGAGCAGTTCTTC.

The chain combines TRBV6-2 or TRBV6-3 with TRBJ2-7; D gene unclear. The V and J ends lost 1 base and 4 bases respectively, with 8 bases between them. The V gene's germline CDR1 is MNHEY and CDR2 SVGEGT. This CDR3 contains 13 residues. CDR3 in DNA: TGTGCCAGCAGTTACTTAACAGAGTACGAGCAGTACTTC. This sequence encodes CASSYLTEYEQYF.

The rearrangement uses TRBV6-1 and TRBJ2-3; 9 positions match TRBD2. V gave up 6 bases and J gave up 3 bases; unmatched junction bases: 4. Germline V gene sequence: CDR1 MNHNS, CDR2 SASEGT. The CDR3 is made up of 14 amino acids. This chain's CDR3 is CASSRSGRTDTQYF. The CDR3 DNA is TGTGCCAGCAGCCGTAGCGGGAGAACAGATACGCAGTATTTT.

The chain recombines TRBV5-6 with TRBJ2-1; TRBD2 matches 7 bases. V shed 4 bases and J 10 bases; nucleotides not matched to a gene: 8. The CDR3 totals 13 residues. CDR1 SGHDT and CDR2 YYEEEE come from the germline V gene. CDR3 residues: CASSPAGGGEQFF. CDR3 in DNA: TGTGCCAGCAGCCCCGCTGGGGGAGGGGAGCAGTTCTTC.

This chain joins TRBV10-2 and TRBJ1-4; 8 nucleotides line up with TRBD1. This CDR3 has 14 amino acids. Per the germline V gene, CDR1 is WSHSY and CDR2 is SAAADI. The ends lost 6 bases at V and 7 bases at J; junction bases unmatched: 7. CDR3: CASRGTGWSEKLFF. CDR3 coding DNA: TGCGCCAGCAGAGGGACAGGCTGGAGTGAAAAACTGTTTTTT.

The genes are TRBV6-1 and TRBJ2-3, with a possible D match to TRBD1 (5 bases). The germline gives CDR1 MNHNS, CDR2 SASEGT. The CDR3 has 14 amino acids. The ends were cut back, 6 bases at V and 3 bases at J, with 13 bases in the middle. Written as DNA, the CDR3 is TGTGCCAGCAGATCACGACAGCGAACAGATACGCAGTATTTT. It translates to CASRSRQRTDTQYF.

The J gene is TRBJ2-7, the V gene TRBV20-1; a possible D gene is TRBD2 (5 bases). Germline V gene lookup returns CDR1 DFQATT and CDR2 SNEGSKA (reference sequence). This CDR3 has 13 amino acids. V was pared by 5 bases and J by 0 bases, with 11 bases between. Here the CDR3 DNA reads TGCAGTGCTGGGAGCCTTAGCTCCTACGAGCAGTACTTC. This codes for CSAGSLSSYEQYF.

The chain joins TRBV12-3 or TRBV12-4 to TRBJ1-1; D is possibly TRBD1 (6 bases). The CDR3 extends over 15 amino acids. V lost 5 bases and J 0 bases, leaving 13 bases between the germline ends. The CDR3, as DNA: TGTGCCAGCAGTCTTCCTGACAGGATGAACACTGAAGCTTTCTTT. Protein product: CASSLPDRMNTEAFF.

This clonotype was found a few times. The genes are TRBV4-2 and TRBJ2-7; 13 bases line up with TRBD2. The CDR3 spans 17 residues. Trimming took 3 bases from V and 2 from J; bases not matched to a gene: 7. Per the germline V gene, CDR1 is LGHNA and CDR2 is YNFKEQ. The CDR3 sequence: CASSHGLAGESPYEQYF. In nucleotides, the CDR3 is TGTGCCAGCAGCCACGGACTAGCGGGAGAATCCCCCTACGAGCAGTACTTC.

V and J are TRBV5-1 and TRBJ2-1; tentatively, D is TRBD2 (6 bases). The CDR3 consists of 15 residues. Deletions cut 0 bases from V and 4 bases from J, with 11 bases between. Germline CDR1 and CDR2: SGHRS and YFSETQ. In DNA, the CDR3 is TGCGCCAGCAGCTTGGGCGGGGAAGATTACAATGAGCAGTTCTTC. As protein: CASSLGGEDYNEQFF. The variable domain in full, with the rest retrieved from reference TRBV5-1 and TRBJ2-1, is KAGVTQTPRYLIKTRGQQVTLSCSPISGHRSVSWYQQTPGQGLQFLFEYFSETQRNKGNFPGRFSGRQFSNSRSEMNVSTLELGDSALYLCASSLGGEDYNEQFFGPGTRLTVL.

The chain's CDR3 is CASSLTGERGEQYF. The CDR3, as DNA: TGCGCCAGCAGCTTGACGGGAGAGAGGGGCGAGCAGTACTTC. The chain couples TRBV5-1 to TRBJ2-7; D perhaps matches TRBD2 (6 bases). The CDR3 extends over 14 amino acids. The V end lost 1 base, the J end lost 6 bases, and 14 bases lay between the germline ends. Per germline, CDR1 SGHRS and CDR2 YFSETQ.